This T cell receptor beta chain was documented in a study of cytomegalovirus exposure and HLA in healthy donors. Study outcomes and limitations: Reported performance of the classifier showed diagnosis of cytomegalovirus status with high specificity and sensitivity. Later work found most CMV-associated TCR beta chains apparently HLA-restricted. Donor immune exposure was known only as CMV serostatus. A later analysis reportedly found fewer N-insertions in an Asian-associated ancestry cluster than the roughly 670-donor mean.

The CDR3 length is 14 residues. The V end was cut by 7 bases, the J end by 6 bases, with 16 bases between. Germline loops: CDR1 MNHNS, CDR2 SASEGT. The PCR used 60 Vbeta and 13 Jbeta primers. Clones were read by immunoSEQ multiplex PCR, and TCRdb kept only the in-frame ones, dropping some. The repertoire holds 110,000 to 150,000 clones, with about three quarters as singletons. Regarding this clone: Its antigen is not known.

The chain carries TRBV6-1 and TRBJ1-5; D remains unclear. The clonotype was recovered from a female donor in good health and CMV-seronegative. The material sequenced was PBMCs. The CDR3 region is CASTQQPEGQPQHF. CDR3 nucleotide sequence: TGTGCCAGCACCCAACAGCCCGAGGGTCAGCCCCAGCATTTT.